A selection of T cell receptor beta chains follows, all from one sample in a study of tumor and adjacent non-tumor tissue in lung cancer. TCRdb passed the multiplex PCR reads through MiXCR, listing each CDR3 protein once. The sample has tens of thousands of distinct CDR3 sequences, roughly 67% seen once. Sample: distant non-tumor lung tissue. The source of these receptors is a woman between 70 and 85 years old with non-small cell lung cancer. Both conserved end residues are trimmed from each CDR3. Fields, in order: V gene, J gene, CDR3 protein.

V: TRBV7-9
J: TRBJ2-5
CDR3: ASSLVQGQETQY

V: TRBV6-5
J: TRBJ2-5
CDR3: ASSYSERRQETQY

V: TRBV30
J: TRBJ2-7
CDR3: VWRLVAGDYEQY

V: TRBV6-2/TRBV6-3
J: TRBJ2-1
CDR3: TSSHGGRESNEQF

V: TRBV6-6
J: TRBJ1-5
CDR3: ASSSFGQPQH

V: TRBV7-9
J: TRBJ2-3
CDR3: ASSYADTQY

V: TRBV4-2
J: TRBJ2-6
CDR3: ASSPRVRGSGANVLT

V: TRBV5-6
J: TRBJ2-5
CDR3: TSSSGLTGVQY

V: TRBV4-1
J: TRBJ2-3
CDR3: VSGQVPGLAGDTQY

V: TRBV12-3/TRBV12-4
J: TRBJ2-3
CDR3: ASSASGIHTEY

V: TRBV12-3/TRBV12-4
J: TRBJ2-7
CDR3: ASNLISGTVHEQY

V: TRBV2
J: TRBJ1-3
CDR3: ANSFGQGFGNTIY

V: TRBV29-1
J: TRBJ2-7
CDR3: SAGMGLYYEQY

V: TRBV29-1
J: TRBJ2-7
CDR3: SVGIGGSYEQC

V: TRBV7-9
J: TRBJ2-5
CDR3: ASSSPGLAGVETQY

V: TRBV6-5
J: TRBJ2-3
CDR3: ANMAALGTSGYTNTQY

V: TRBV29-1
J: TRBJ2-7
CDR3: SLEDSYGQY

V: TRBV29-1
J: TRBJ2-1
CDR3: SVKGQGISEQF

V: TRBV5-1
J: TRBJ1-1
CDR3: TSSTQDGACMNTEAF

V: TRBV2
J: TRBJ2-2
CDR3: DSISGEVAPGELF

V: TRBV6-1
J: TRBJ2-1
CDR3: ASSDRTLYNGQF

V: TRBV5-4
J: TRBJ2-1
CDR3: ASSLGGGGQGRNEQF

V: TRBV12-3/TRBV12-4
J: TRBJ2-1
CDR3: ASSLVVNDQF

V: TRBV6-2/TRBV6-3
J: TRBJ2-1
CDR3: ASSYGQALAGSYNEQF

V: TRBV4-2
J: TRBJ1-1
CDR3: ASSQGDIMNAEAF

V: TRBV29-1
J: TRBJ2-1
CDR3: SVLGTSGRGAYNEQF

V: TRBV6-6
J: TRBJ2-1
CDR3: ASITTSGRFYNEQF

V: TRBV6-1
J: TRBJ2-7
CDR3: ASRPPKTGGYEQY

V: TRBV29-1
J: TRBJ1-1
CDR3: SVHEGPYEVF

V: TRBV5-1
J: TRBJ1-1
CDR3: ASSPAGEMNTEAF

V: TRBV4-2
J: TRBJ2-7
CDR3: ASSLRTSRREQVHYGQY

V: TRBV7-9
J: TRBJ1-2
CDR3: ASSFTSYGYT

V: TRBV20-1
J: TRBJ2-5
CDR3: SADWENQETQY

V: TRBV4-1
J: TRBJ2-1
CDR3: ASTRTSRSSYNEQF

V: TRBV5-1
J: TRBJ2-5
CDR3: ANSFGETQY

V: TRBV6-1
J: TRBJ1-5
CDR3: ASNLNGRQSHH

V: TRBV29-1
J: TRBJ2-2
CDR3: SVPQGYTGELF

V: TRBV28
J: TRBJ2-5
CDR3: ASTETGVGEIQH

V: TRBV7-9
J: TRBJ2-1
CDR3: ASGDGSTLDNEQF